This section outlines one TCR beta chain sequence together with its context. Original analysis: Estimated nucleated cell counts came from reference gene primer amplification. Only in-frame clones appear in the TCRdb table, and some are missing; sequencing was by immunoSEQ multiplex PCR. From that table come the V and J calls and clone size; the DNA was used to work out D and trimming. The repertoire holds a few hundred thousand clones, around 85% seen once, with around 6.9% in the top ten. The germline V gene encodes CDR1 SEHNR and CDR2 FQNEAQ (reference sequence). This CDR3 is built from 14 residues. V lost 2 bases to trimming and J lost 2 bases; unmatched junction nucleotides: 2. This sample was taken from a study of blood T cell repertoires in COVID-19.

Specimen: peripheral blood. The rearrangement uses TRBV7-9 and TRBJ1-1; 7 nucleotides align to TRBD1. This clonotype originated in a human donor in a cohort sampled during active COVID-19. The CDR3 coding sequence is TGTGCCAGCAGCTTAACAGGGGATAACACTGAAGCTTTCTTT. Translation: CASSLTGDNTEAFF. Supplemented by reference TRBV7-9 and TRBJ1-1, the full variable domain reads DTGVSQNPRHKITKRGQNVTFRCDPISEHNRLYWYRQTLGQGPEFLTYFQNEAQLEKSRLLSDRFSAERPKGSFSTLEIQRTEQGDSAMYLCASSLTGDNTEAFFGQGTRLTVV.